Listed below are T cell receptor beta chains from one sample, sequenced in a study of identical twins. From the 5' RACE reads, TCRdb called clonotypes with MiXCR, one entry per CDR3 protein. The data show approximately 530,000 distinct CDR3 sequences, around 22% seen once. The data also belong to a second study, concerning yellow fever vaccine responses in identical twins.

What was sequenced was CD4+ T cells sorted from blood. Every receptor here comes from a woman under 30 in good health. Each CDR3 is given with its conserved first and last residue. The D gene is left open where the match is weak. The size field is filled for only some rows; it gives once, few, many or a size class.

D | J | size | V | CDR3 | DNA
. | TRBJ1-1 | few | TRBV5-1 | CASSLLGQVGAEAFF | TGCGCCAGCAGCTTGCTGGGACAAGTGGGTGCTGAAGCTTTCTTT
. | TRBJ1-2 | few | TRBV12-3/TRBV12-4 | CASSSGLGFSGYGYTF | TGTGCCAGCAGTTCCGGGCTAGGGTTTAGTGGTTATGGCTACACCTTC
. | TRBJ1-6 | . | TRBV29-1 | CSVATDNNSPLHF | TGCAGCGTTGCGACGGACAATAATTCACCCCTCCACTTT
. | TRBJ1-6 | few | TRBV12-3/TRBV12-4 | CASSNKRDSPLHF | TGTGCCAGCAGCAACAAAAGAGATTCACCCCTCCACTTT
TRBD1 | TRBJ2-3 | . | TRBV5-6 | CASSFWDRGPDTQYF | TGTGCCAGCAGCTTTTGGGACAGGGGACCAGATACGCAGTATTTT
TRBD2 | TRBJ2-2 | few | TRBV27 | CASSFRLAGANTGELFF | TGTGCCAGCAGTTTCCGGCTAGCGGGGGCCAACACCGGGGAGCTGTTTTTT
. | TRBJ2-5 | few | TRBV5-1 | CASSRSGETQYF | TGCGCCAGCAGTCGTAGTGGAGAGACCCAGTACTTC
. | TRBJ2-4 | . | TRBV6-2/TRBV6-3 | CASSTQGERSIQYF | TGTGCCAGCAGTACCCAGGGTGAGCGGAGCATTCAGTACTTC
. | TRBJ1-5 | . | TRBV20-1 | CSASAGYSNQPQHF | TGCAGTGCTAGCGCCGGATATAGCAATCAGCCCCAGCATTTT
. | TRBJ1-1 | . | TRBV12-3/TRBV12-4 | CASSLSPPGTPVEAFF | TGTGCCAGCAGTTTGTCCCCCCCCGGGACTCCCGTTGAAGCTTTCTTT
TRBD2 | TRBJ2-2 | few | TRBV24-1 | CATSDEEAGRGTGELFF | TGTGCCACCAGTGATGAGGAAGCGGGGAGGGGCACCGGGGAGCTGTTTTTT
. | TRBJ2-1 | . | TRBV2 | CASSDIGAGVNEQFF | TGTGCCAGCAGTGACATAGGGGCCGGGGTTAATGAGCAGTTCTTC
. | TRBJ1-1 | . | TRBV6-5 | CASSYAGGTTEAFF | TGTGCCAGCAGTTACGCCGGGGGGACCACTGAAGCTTTCTTT
. | TRBJ1-2 | . | TRBV6-1 | CASSPQGTYGYTF | TGTGCCAGCAGTCCTCAGGGGACCTATGGCTACACCTTC
TRBD2 | TRBJ2-1 | . | TRBV24-1 | CATSDPGLAGAPYNEQFF | TGTGCCACCAGTGACCCTGGACTAGCGGGAGCACCTTACAATGAGCAGTTCTTC
. | TRBJ1-1 | . | TRBV18 | CASSRNGVQGTEAFF | TGTGCCAGCTCACGAAATGGTGTTCAAGGGACTGAAGCTTTCTTT
. | TRBJ2-2 | few | TRBV3-1 | CASSQAGAGELFF | TGTGCCAGCAGCCAAGCAGGGGCCGGGGAGCTGTTTTTT
. | TRBJ1-1 | few | TRBV5-1 | CASSFSGPEAFF | TGCGCCAGCAGCTTCTCAGGCCCTGAAGCTTTCTTT
. | TRBJ2-7 | . | TRBV6-5 | CASSYSFPYEQYF | TGTGCCAGCAGTTACTCGTTCCCCTACGAGCAGTACTTC
TRBD2 | TRBJ2-1 | . | TRBV5-1 | CASSLLAGGAYNEQFF | TGCGCCAGCAGCTTGTTAGCGGGAGGAGCCTACAATGAGCAGTTCTTC
. | TRBJ1-6 | . | TRBV5-1 | CASSGTTGSNSPLHF | TGCGCCAGCAGCGGAACAACAGGGAGTAATTCACCCCTCCACTTT
. | TRBJ2-1 | few | TRBV18 | CASSLDQLLNEQFF | TGTGCCAGCTCACTTGATCAATTACTCAATGAGCAGTTCTTC
. | TRBJ1-2 | . | TRBV6-5 | CASSVGDTYYTF | TGTGCCAGCAGTGTAGGGGACACCTACTACACCTTC
TRBD1 | TRBJ2-3 | . | TRBV6-1 | CASSRTGTGTDTQYF | TGTGCCAGCAGCCGCACCGGGACAGGGACAGATACGCAGTATTTT
. | TRBJ1-4 | . | TRBV6-5 | CASSYGGPPNEKLFF | TGTGCCAGCAGTTACGGTGGTCCGCCTAATGAAAAACTGTTTTTT
. | TRBJ2-5 | . | TRBV6-2/TRBV6-3 | CASRALAVTQYF | TGTGCCAGCAGGGCGCTCGCAGTGACCCAGTACTTC
. | TRBJ1-1 | . | TRBV6-2/TRBV6-3 | CASNKEANTEAFF | TGTGCCAGCAACAAGGAGGCTAACACTGAAGCTTTCTTT
. | TRBJ2-2 | . | TRBV5-1 | CASSSQVLSTGELFF | TGCGCCAGCAGCTCCCAGGTTCTCAGCACCGGGGAGCTGTTTTTT
. | TRBJ2-1 | . | TRBV2 | CASRRAEGDEQFF | TGTGCCAGCAGGCGGGCAGAGGGCGATGAGCAGTTCTTC
. | TRBJ1-6 | many | TRBV25-1 | CASRGGNSPLHF | TGTGCCAGCAGGGGTGGAAATTCACCCCTCCACTTT